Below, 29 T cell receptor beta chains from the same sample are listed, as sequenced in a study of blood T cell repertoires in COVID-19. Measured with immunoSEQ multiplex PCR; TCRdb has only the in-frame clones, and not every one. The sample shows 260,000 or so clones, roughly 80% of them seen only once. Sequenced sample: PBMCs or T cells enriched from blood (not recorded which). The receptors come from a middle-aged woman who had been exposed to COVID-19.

The CDR3 DNA follows: TGTGCCAGCAGTGAGACAGGGGCCAGAGAAAAACTGTTTTTT. It codes for CASSETGAREKLFF. The V call is TRBV6-4, the J call TRBJ1-4; 8 nucleotides agree with TRBD1. J was trimmed by 8 bases and V by 3 bases; bases with no gene match: 5. The V gene's germline CDR1 is MRHNA and CDR2 SNTAGT. The CDR3 runs to 14 residues.

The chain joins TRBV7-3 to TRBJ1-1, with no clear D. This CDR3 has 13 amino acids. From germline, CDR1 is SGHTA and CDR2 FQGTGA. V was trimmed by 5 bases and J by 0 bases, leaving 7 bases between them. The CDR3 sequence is CASSQQLNTEAFF. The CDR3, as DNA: TGTGCCAGCAGCCAACAGCTGAACACTGAAGCTTTCTTT. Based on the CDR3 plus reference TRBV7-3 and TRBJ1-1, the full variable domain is GAGVSQTPSNKVTEKGKYVELRCDPISGHTALYWYRQSLGQGPEFLIYFQGTGAADDSGLPNDRFFAVRPEGSVSTLKIQRTERGDSAVYLCASSQQLNTEAFFGQGTRLTVV.

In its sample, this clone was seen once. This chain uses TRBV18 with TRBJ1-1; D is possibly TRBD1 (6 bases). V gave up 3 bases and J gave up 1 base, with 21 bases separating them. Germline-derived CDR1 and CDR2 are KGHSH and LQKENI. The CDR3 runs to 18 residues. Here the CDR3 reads CASSPFYPLRTANTEAFF. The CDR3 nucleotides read TGTGCCAGCTCACCTTTCTACCCGCTCCGGACAGCGAACACTGAAGCTTTCTTT.

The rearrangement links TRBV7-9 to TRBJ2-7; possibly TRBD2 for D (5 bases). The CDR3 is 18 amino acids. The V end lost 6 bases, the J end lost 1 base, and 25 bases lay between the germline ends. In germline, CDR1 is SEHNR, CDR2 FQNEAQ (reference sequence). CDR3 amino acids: CASRPPGGRLHPSYEQYF. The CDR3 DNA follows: TGTGCCAGCAGACCCCCTGGAGGACGCCTACACCCTTCCTACGAGCAGTACTTC.

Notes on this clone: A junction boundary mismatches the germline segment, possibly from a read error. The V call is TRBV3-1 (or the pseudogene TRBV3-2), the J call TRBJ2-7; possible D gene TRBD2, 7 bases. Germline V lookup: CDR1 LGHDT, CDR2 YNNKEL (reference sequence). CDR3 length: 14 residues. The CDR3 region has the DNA TGTGCCAGCAGCCCATCGGGGGGCGCCACTTCCGAGATTTTC. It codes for CASSPSGGATSEIF.

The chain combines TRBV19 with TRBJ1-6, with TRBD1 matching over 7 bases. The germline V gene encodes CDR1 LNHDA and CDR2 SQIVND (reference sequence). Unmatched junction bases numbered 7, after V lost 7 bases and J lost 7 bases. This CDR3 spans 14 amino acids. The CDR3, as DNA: TGTGCCAGTACCTCACAGGGGATGAATTCACCCCTCCACTTT. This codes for CASTSQGMNSPLHF.

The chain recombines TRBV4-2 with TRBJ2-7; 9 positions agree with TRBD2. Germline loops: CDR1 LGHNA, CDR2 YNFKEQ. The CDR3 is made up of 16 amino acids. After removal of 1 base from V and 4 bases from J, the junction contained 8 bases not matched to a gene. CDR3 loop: CASSQVEAGGPYEQYF. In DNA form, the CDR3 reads TGTGCCAGCAGCCAAGTGGAAGCGGGGGGTCCGTACGAGCAGTACTTC.

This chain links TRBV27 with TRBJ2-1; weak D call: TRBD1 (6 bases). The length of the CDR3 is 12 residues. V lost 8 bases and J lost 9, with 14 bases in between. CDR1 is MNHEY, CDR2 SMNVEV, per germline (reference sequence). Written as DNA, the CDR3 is TGTGCCAGCCAATACAGGGTCGGTGAGCAGTTCTTC. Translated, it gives CASQYRVGEQFF.

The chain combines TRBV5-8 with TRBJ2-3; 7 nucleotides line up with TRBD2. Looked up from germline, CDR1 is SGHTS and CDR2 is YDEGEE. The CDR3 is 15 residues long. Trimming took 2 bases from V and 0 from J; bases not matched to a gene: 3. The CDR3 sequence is CASSLGGGSTDTQYF. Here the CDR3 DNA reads TGTGCCAGCAGCTTAGGCGGGGGAAGCACAGATACGCAGTATTTT.

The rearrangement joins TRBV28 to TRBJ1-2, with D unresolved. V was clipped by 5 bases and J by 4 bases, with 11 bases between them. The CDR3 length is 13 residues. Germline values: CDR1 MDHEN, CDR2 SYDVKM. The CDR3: CASSGTAFYGYTF. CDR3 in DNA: TGTGCCAGCAGTGGCACCGCTTTCTATGGCTACACCTTC.

CDR3 in DNA: TGTGCCATCAGTGAAGGGGCTTGGGACACTGAAGCTTTCTTT. Its protein is CAISEGAWDTEAFF. This chain joins TRBV10-3 and TRBJ1-1; weak D call: TRBD1 (5 bases). The ends were cut back, 3 bases at V and 3 bases at J, with 11 bases in the middle. Germline-derived CDR1 and CDR2 are ENHRY and SYGVKD. CDR3 size: 14 residues.

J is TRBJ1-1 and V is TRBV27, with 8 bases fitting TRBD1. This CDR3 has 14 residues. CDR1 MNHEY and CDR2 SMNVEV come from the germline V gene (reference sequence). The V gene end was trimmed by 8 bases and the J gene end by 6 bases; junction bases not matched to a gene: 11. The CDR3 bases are TGTGCCAGCGGAACCAGGGGGCTTGGCGCTGAAGCTTTCTTT. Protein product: CASGTRGLGAEAFF.

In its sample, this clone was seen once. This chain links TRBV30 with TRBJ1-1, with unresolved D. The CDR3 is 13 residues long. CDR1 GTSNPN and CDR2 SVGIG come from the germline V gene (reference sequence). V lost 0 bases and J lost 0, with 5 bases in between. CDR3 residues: CAWSVRVNTEAFF. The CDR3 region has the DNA TGTGCCTGGAGTGTAAGAGTGAACACTGAAGCTTTCTTT. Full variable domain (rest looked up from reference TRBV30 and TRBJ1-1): SQTIHQWPATLVQPVGSPLSLECTVEGTSNPNLYWYRQAAGRGLQLLFYSVGIGQISSEVPQNLSASRPQDRQFILSSKKLLLSDSGFYLCAWSVRVNTEAFFGQGTRLTVV.

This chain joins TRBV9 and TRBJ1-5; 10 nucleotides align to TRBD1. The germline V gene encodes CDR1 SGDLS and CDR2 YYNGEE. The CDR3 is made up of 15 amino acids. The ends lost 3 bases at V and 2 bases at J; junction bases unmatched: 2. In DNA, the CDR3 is TGTGCCAGCAGCGCCGGGACAGGGGGCAATCAGCCCCAGCATTTT. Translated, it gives CASSAGTGGNQPQHF.

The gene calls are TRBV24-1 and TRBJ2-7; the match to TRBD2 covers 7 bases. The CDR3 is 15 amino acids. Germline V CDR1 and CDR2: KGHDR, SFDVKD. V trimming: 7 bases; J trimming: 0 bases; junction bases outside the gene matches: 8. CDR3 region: CATSGEGGASYEQYF. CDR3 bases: TGTGCCACCAGCGGGGAGGGAGGAGCCTCCTACGAGCAGTACTTC.

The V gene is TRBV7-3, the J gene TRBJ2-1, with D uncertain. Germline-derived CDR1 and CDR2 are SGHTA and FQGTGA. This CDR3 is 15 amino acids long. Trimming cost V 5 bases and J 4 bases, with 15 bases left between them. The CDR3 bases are TGTGCCAGCAGCCCCGAGGCCACATCTTACAATGAGCAGTTCTTC. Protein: CASSPEATSYNEQFF. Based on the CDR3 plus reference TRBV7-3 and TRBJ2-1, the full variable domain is GAGVSQTPSNKVTEKGKYVELRCDPISGHTALYWYRQSLGQGPEFLIYFQGTGAADDSGLPNDRFFAVRPEGSVSTLKIQRTERGDSAVYLCASSPEATSYNEQFFGPGTRLTVL.

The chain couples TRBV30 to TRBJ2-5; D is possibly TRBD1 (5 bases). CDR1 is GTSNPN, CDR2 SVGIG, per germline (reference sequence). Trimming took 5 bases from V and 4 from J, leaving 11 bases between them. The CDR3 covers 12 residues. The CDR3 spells CAWDSGRETQYF. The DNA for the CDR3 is TGTGCCTGGGATTCAGGGCGAGAGACCCAGTACTTC. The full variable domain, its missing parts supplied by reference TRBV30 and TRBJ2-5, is SQTIHQWPATLVQPVGSPLSLECTVEGTSNPNLYWYRQAAGRGLQLLFYSVGIGQISSEVPQNLSASRPQDRQFILSSKKLLLSDSGFYLCAWDSGRETQYFGPGTRLLVL.

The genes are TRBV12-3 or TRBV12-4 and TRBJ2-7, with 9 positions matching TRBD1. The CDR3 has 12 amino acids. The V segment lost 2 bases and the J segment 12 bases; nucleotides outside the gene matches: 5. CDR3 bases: TGTGCCAGCAGTTTACTTGACAGGGGGATGTACTTC. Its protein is CASSLLDRGMYF.

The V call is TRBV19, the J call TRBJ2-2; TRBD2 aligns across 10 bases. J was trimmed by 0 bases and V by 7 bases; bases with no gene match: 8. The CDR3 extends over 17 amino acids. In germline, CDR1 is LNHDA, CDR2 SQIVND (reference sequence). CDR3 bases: TGTGCCAGTATGACGGGACTAGCGTACGCGAACACCGGGGAGCTGTTTTTT. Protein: CASMTGLAYANTGELFF.

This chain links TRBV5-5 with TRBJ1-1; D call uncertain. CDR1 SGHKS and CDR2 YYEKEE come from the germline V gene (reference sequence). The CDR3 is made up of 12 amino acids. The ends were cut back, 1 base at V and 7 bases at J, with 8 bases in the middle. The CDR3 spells CASSLRRGEAFF. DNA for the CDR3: TGTGCCAGCAGCTTGCGCCGAGGTGAAGCTTTCTTT.

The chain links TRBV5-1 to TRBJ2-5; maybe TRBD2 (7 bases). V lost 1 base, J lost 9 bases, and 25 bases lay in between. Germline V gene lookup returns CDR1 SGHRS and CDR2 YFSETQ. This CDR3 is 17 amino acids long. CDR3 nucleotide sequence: TGCGCCAGCAGCTTGAGGTTTGCGGGGGCAGGCCAGTGGGCCCAGTACTTC. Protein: CASSLRFAGAGQWAQYF.

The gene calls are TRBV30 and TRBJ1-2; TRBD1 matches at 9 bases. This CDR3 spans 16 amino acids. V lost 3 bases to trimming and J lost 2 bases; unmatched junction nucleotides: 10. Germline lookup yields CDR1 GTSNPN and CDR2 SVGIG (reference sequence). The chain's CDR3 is CAWRPPKGQGNYGYTF. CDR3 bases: TGTGCCTGGAGACCCCCTAAAGGACAGGGGAACTATGGCTACACCTTC.

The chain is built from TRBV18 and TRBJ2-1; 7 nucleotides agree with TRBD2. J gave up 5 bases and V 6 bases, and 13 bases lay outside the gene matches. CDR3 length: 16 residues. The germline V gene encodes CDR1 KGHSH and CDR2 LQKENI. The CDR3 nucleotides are TGTGCCAGCTCGCGTCAAGGAGGCGGGGGACACAATGAGCAGTTCTTC. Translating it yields CASSRQGGGGHNEQFF.

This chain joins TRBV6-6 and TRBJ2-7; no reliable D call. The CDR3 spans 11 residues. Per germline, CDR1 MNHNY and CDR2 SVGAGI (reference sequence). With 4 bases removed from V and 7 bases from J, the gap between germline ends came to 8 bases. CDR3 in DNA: TGTGCCAGCAGTTTCCTGCTAGAGCAGTACTTC. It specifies CASSFLLEQYF.

DNA for the CDR3: TGTGCCAGCAGCGGACTAGCGGGGAGTACAGGAACGCAGTATTTT. Translation: CASSGLAGSTGTQYF. The rearrangement links TRBV3-1 (or the pseudogene TRBV3-2) to TRBJ2-3, with 12 bases identical to TRBD2. Losses at the gene ends were 5 bases for V and 9 bases for J; bases not matched to a gene: 9. The CDR3 loop spans 15 amino acids. In germline, CDR1 is LGHDT, CDR2 YNNKEL (reference sequence).

CDR3 coding DNA: TGTGCCAGCAGTTTTGTGGGCAGGGGAAGGCCTGAAGCTTTCTTT. Translated: CASSFVGRGRPEAFF. This chain links TRBV27 with TRBJ1-1; tentatively, D is TRBD1 (6 bases). The CDR3 covers 15 residues. Germline V gives CDR1 MNHEY, CDR2 SMNVEV (reference sequence). The V and J ends lost 3 bases and 6 bases respectively, with 17 bases between them.

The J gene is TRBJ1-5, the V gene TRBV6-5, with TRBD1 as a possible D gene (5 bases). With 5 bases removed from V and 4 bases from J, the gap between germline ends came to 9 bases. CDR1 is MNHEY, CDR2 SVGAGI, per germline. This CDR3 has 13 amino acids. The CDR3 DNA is TGTGCCAGCAGTCGCAGGGAAAATCAGCCCCAGCATTTT. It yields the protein CASSRRENQPQHF.

The CDR3 DNA is TGTGCCAGCAGCTTGGGACTAGCGGGGGAGGAGACCCAGTACTTC. Protein: CASSLGLAGEETQYF. The V and J genes are TRBV9 and TRBJ2-5; 14 bases fit TRBD2. Trimming removed 4 bases from V and 5 bases from J; junction bases left unmatched: 4. The CDR3 has 15 residues. Per the germline V gene, CDR1 is SGDLS and CDR2 is YYNGEE.

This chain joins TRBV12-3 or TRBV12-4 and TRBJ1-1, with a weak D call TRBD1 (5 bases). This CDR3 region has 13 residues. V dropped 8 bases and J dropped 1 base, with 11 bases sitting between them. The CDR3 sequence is CASVGGENTEAFF. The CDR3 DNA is TGTGCCAGCGTGGGGGGGGAGAACACTGAAGCTTTCTTT.